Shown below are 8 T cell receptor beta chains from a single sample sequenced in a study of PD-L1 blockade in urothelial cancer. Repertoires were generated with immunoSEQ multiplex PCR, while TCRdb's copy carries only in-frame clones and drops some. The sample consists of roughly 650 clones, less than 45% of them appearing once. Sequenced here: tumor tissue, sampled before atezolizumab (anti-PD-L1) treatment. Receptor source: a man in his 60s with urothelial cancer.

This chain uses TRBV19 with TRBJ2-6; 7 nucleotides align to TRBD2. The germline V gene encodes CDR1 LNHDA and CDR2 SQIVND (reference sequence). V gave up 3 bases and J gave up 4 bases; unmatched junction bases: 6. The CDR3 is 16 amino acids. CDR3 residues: CASSMNGRSGANVLTF. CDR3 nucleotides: TGTGCCAGTAGTATGAACGGGAGGTCGGGGGCCAACGTCCTGACTTTC.

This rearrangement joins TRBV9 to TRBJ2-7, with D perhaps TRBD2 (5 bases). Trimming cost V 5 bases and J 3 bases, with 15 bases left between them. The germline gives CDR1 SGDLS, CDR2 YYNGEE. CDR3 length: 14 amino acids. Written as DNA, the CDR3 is TGTGCCAGCAGTGAAGCCCCACGGGGCTACGAGCAGTACTTC. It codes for CASSEAPRGYEQYF.

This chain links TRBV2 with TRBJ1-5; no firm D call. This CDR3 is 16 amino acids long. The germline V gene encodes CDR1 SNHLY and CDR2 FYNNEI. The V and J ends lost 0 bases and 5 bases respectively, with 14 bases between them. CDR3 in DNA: TGTGCCAGCAGTGAAGCTGGACGGGGATGGGATCAGCCCCAGCATTTT. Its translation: CASSEAGRGWDQPQHF.

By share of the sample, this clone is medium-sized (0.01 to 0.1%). CDR3 region: CASSSGLAGNTIYNEQFF. CDR3 coding DNA: TGTGCCAGCAGCTCGGGACTAGCGGGAAATACCATCTACAATGAGCAGTTCTTC. The J gene is TRBJ2-1, the V gene TRBV11-3, with 13 bases lining up with TRBD2. Germline CDR1 and CDR2: SGHNT and YENEEA. The CDR3 spans 18 residues. V shed 4 bases, J shed 3 bases, and the junction held 9 bases outside the gene matches. Drawing the rest from reference TRBV11-3 and TRBJ2-1, the complete variable domain is EAGVVQSPRYKIIEKKQPVAFWCNPISGHNTLYWYLQNLGQGPELLIRYENEEAVDDSQLPKDRFSAERLKGVDSTLKIQPAELGDSAVYLCASSSGLAGNTIYNEQFFGPGTRLTVL.

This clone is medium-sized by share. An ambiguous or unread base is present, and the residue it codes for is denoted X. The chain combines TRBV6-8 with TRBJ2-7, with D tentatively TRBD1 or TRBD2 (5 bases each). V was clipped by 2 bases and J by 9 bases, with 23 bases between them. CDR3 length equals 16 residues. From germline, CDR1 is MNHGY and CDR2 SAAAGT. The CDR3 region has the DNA TGTGCCAGCAGTTACCAAACRACAGGCCCCCCGGACTCGCAGTACTTC. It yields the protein CASSYQXTGPPDSQYF. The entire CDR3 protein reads CASSYQTTGPPDSQYF.

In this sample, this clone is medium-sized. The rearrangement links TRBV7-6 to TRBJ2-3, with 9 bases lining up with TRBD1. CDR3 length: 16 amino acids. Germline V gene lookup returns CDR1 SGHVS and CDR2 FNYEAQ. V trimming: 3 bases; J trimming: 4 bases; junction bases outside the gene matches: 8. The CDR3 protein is CASSLVGQGPADTQYF. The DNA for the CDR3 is TGTGCCAGCAGCTTGGTGGGACAGGGCCCTGCAGATACGCAGTATTTT.

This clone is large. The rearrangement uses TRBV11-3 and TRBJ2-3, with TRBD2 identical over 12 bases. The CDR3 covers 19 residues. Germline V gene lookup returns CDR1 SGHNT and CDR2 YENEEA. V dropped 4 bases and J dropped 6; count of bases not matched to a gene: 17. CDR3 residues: CASSSTPGLAGSERDTQYF. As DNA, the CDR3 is TGTGCCAGCAGCTCCACCCCCGGACTAGCGGGAAGCGAGAGGGATACGCAGTATTTT.

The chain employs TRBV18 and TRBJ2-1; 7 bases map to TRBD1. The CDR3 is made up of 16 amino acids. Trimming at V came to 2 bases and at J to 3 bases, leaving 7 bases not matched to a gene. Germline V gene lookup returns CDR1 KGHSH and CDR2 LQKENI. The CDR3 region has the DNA TGTGCCAGCTCACCATGGAACAGGGGAGACTACAATGAGCAGTTCTTC. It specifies CASSPWNRGDYNEQFF.